Each of the 31 T cell receptor beta chains below was sequenced from the same sample in a study of cytomegalovirus exposure and HLA in healthy donors. PCR primers comprised 60 Vbeta and 13 Jbeta primers. Sequencing was performed with immunoSEQ multiplex PCR; in TCRdb, only in-frame clones are kept and a portion is missing. This sample yields a few hundred thousand clones, of which roughly 80% are seen a single time; 2.5% to 3% belongs to the top ten. The sequenced sample was PBMCs. These receptors were collected from a man aged 30-40 years in good health and CMV-seronegative.

The V call is TRBV9, the J call TRBJ2-5, with 9 bases identical to TRBD2. Germline trimming cut 0 bases from V and 1 base from J; bases unmatched to any gene: 1. Germline loops: CDR1 SGDLS, CDR2 YYNGEE. CDR3 size: 15 residues. As DNA, the CDR3 is TGTGCCAGCAGCGTAGAGGGACTAGCCCAAGAGACCCAGTACTTC. It codes for CASSVEGLAQETQYF.

CDR3 in amino acids: CASSVATGGYEQYF. CDR3 bases: TGTGCCAGCAGTGTCGCGACAGGGGGCTACGAGCAGTACTTC. This chain uses TRBV25-1 with TRBJ2-7; 9 nucleotides agree with TRBD1. The junction had 4 bases not matched to a gene; V was cut back by 4 bases and J by 3 bases. The length of the CDR3 is 14 residues. In germline, CDR1 is MGHDK, CDR2 SYGVNS.

This clone was recorded once. This sequence joins TRBV12-2 and TRBJ2-7; TRBD2 reflects the table's D call only, with no check against the DNA. TRBV12-2 has pseudogene status. The CDR3 runs 14 residues. CDR3 DNA: TGTGCAAGTCGCTTATACCCTATCCCACACGAGCAGTACTTC. Amino acid sequence: CASRLYPIPHEQYF.

The chain is built from TRBV5-1 and TRBJ2-5; TRBD1 aligns across 10 bases. In germline, CDR1 is SGHRS, CDR2 YFSETQ. Trimming removed 1 base from V and 11 bases from J; junction bases left unmatched: 8. This CDR3 has 14 amino acids. The CDR3 reads CASSLRQGADEQYF. CDR3 DNA: TGCGCCAGCAGCTTGAGACAGGGGGCGGATGAGCAGTACTTC.

This chain uses TRBV6-1 with TRBJ1-4, with TRBD1 as a possible D gene (6 bases). The CDR3 is 15 amino acids. Trimming took 6 bases from V and 5 from J, leaving 16 bases between them. CDR1 is MNHNS, CDR2 SASEGT, per germline. The CDR3, as DNA: TGTGCCAGCAGCCAGATAGGGGGGGCGAATGAAAAACTGTTTTTT. Protein product: CASSQIGGANEKLFF.

The chain recombines TRBV7-6 with TRBJ1-1; tentative D call: TRBD1 (5 bases). Trimming took off 1 base at V and 6 bases at J, with 18 bases between the two ends. The CDR3 runs 16 residues. Germline-derived CDR1 and CDR2 are SGHVS and FNYEAQ. This CDR3 is CASSLEVDGGKAEAFF. In nucleotides, the CDR3 is TGTGCCAGCAGCTTAGAGGTAGATGGGGGGAAGGCTGAAGCTTTCTTT.

The chain joins TRBV6-5 to TRBJ2-5; TRBD2 matches at 9 bases. Germline CDR1 reads MNHEY; CDR2 reads SVGAGI. The CDR3 totals 15 residues. With 2 bases clipped from V and 5 bases from J, the junction kept 6 bases outside the gene matches. The CDR3 sequence is CASSYLAGGPETQYF. CDR3 coding DNA: TGTGCCAGCAGTTACCTGGCGGGGGGGCCGGAGACCCAGTACTTC.

This chain uses TRBV6-1 with TRBJ2-7, with D perhaps matching TRBD1 (5 bases). The CDR3 is made up of 15 amino acids. The V gene lost 4 bases and the J gene lost 1 base, with 14 bases spanning the gap. The germline V gene has CDR1 MNHNS and CDR2 SASEGT. In DNA, the CDR3 is TGTGCCAGCAGTGCCCTTGGGGCAGGATCCTACGAGCAGTACTTC. This gives the protein CASSALGAGSYEQYF.

The V call is TRBV18, the J call TRBJ1-5, with 7 bases that match TRBD1. Germline-derived CDR1 and CDR2 are KGHSH and LQKENI. J lost 3 bases, V lost 3 bases, and 2 bases had no gene match. This CDR3 has 14 residues. CDR3 in amino acids: CASSPTGDNQPQHF. As DNA, the CDR3 is TGTGCCAGCTCACCTACAGGGGACAATCAGCCCCAGCATTTT.

This clone was counted between two and nine times. CDR3 sequence: CSAGQGDTEAFF. The DNA for the CDR3 is TGCAGCGCGGGACAGGGTGACACTGAAGCTTTCTTT. J is TRBJ1-1 and V is TRBV29-1; 9 bases agree with TRBD1. The CDR3 length is 12 residues. Germline V lookup: CDR1 SQVTM, CDR2 ANQGSEA. The V and J ends lost 7 bases and 3 bases, in that order; junction bases with no gene match: 3.

V usage is TRBV25-1 and J usage is TRBJ2-2, with D possibly being TRBD2 (6 bases). The germline V and J ends were trimmed by 3 bases and 3 bases, with 17 bases remaining between them. The CDR3 is made up of 17 amino acids. Per the germline V gene, CDR1 is MGHDK and CDR2 is SYGVNS. The CDR3 DNA reads as TGTGCCAGCAGTGAGGGTGGCGGGATCCCTCACACCGGGGAGCTGTTTTTT. It yields the protein CASSEGGGIPHTGELFF.

This clone was picked up one time. J is TRBJ2-5 and V is TRBV7-8, with TRBD1 matching 12 bases. CDR3 length: 16 amino acids. The J segment lost 4 bases and the V segment lost 2 bases, leaving 5 bases of the junction unmatched. CDR1 SGHVS and CDR2 FQNEAQ come from the germline V gene. CDR3 sequence reads: CASSLRGQGAAETQYF. The CDR3 bases are TGTGCCAGCAGCTTAAGGGGACAGGGGGCTGCAGAGACCCAGTACTTC. Looking up the rest from reference TRBV7-8 and TRBJ2-5 gives the full variable domain: GAGVSQSPRYKVAKRGQDVALRCDPISGHVSLFWYQQALGQGPEFLTYFQNEAQLDKSGLPSDRFFAERPEGSVSTLKIQRTQQEDSAVYLCASSLRGQGAAETQYFGPGTRLLVL.

The chain uses TRBV4-1 and TRBJ2-5; D unclear. The J call may be incorrect, as the DNA end agrees better with TRBJ2-7. Germline-derived CDR1 and CDR2 are MGHRA and YSYEKL. The CDR3 runs 16 residues. The DNA of the CDR3 is TGCGCCAGCAGCCAAGTTTATACCCCGGACTCCTACGAGCAGTACTTC. It specifies CASSQVYTPDSYEQYF.

A note on this clone: This specimen includes other DNA sequences encoding the same CDR3. The chain carries TRBV10-3 and TRBJ2-1, with D possibly matching TRBD2 (6 bases). This CDR3 has 15 residues. V shed 6 bases and J shed 2 bases, with 14 bases lying between them. Germline V gene lookup returns CDR1 ENHRY and CDR2 SYGVKD. This chain's CDR3 is CAIRVLGGPYNEQFF. DNA of the CDR3: TGTGCCATCAGAGTTCTGGGGGGACCCTACAATGAGCAGTTCTTC.

In this sample, this clone turned up a few times. The chain recombines TRBV9 with TRBJ2-5; maybe TRBD1 (5 bases). Per germline, CDR1 SGDLS and CDR2 YYNGEE. V gave up 0 bases and J gave up 5 bases, with 17 bases separating them. This CDR3 has 16 amino acids. This CDR3 is CASSVAAGLVAETQYF. CDR3 sequence (DNA): TGTGCCAGCAGCGTAGCGGCAGGGTTAGTCGCCGAGACCCAGTACTTC.

The rearrangement uses TRBV7-2 and TRBJ2-1; the D gene is possibly TRBD1 (6 bases). From germline, CDR1 is SGHTA and CDR2 FQGNSA. This CDR3 is built from 17 residues. The germline V and J ends were trimmed by 5 bases and 5 bases, with 22 bases remaining between them. The CDR3 loop is CASSPPSRTASHNEQFF. The DNA of the CDR3 is TGTGCCAGCAGCCCCCCGTCCAGGACAGCCAGTCACAATGAGCAGTTCTTC. The complete variable domain, with remaining parts taken from reference TRBV7-2 and TRBJ2-1, reads GAGVSQSPSNKVTEKGKDVELRCDPISGHTALYWYRQSLGQGLEFLIYFQGNSAPDKSGLPSDRFSAERTGGSVSTLTIQRTQQEDSAVYLCASSPPSRTASHNEQFFGPGTRLTVL.

The genes are TRBV7-9 and TRBJ2-2; tentative D call: TRBD1 (5 bases). The V and J ends lost 0 bases and 5 bases respectively, with 10 bases between them. Germline V gene lookup returns CDR1 SEHNR and CDR2 FQNEAQ (reference sequence). There are 15 residues in the CDR3. The CDR3 protein is CASSLASGRTGELFF. CDR3 coding DNA: TGTGCCAGCAGCTTAGCGTCAGGGCGGACCGGGGAGCTGTTTTTT.

This clone was picked up a small number of times. The chain combines TRBV6-5 with TRBJ2-2, with D hard to call. Germline V gene lookup returns CDR1 MNHEY and CDR2 SVGAGI. CDR3 length equals 15 residues. Trimming took 5 bases from V and 1 from J, leaving 11 bases between them. The CDR3 protein is CASSQAQMNTGELFF. CDR3 DNA: TGTGCCAGCAGTCAGGCTCAGATGAACACCGGGGAGCTGTTTTTT.

This clone was seen only once. The genes are TRBV4-1 and TRBJ1-1, with D unclear. The germline CDR1 and CDR2 sequences are MGHRA and YSYEKL. Trimming left V 3 bases short and J 6 bases short, with 17 bases between. The CDR3 covers 15 residues. Here the CDR3 reads CASSQAWTEGSEAFF. CDR3 nucleotides: TGCGCCAGCAGCCAGGCCTGGACCGAGGGCTCTGAAGCTTTCTTT.

The chain has TRBV18 and TRBJ2-7; TRBD1 might be the D (5 bases). Looked up from germline, CDR1 is KGHSH and CDR2 is LQKENI. V was clipped by 3 bases and J by 7 bases, with 10 bases between them. This CDR3 region has 12 residues. This CDR3 is CASSPQGSEQYF. The DNA for the CDR3 is TGTGCCAGCTCACCCCAGGGTAGTGAGCAGTACTTC. The variable domain in full, with the rest retrieved from reference TRBV18 and TRBJ2-7, is NAGVMQNPRHLVRRRGQEARLRCSPMKGHSHVYWYRQLPEEGLKFMVYLQKENIIDESGMPKERFSAEFPKEGPSILRIQQVVRGDSAAYFCASSPQGSEQYFGPGTRLTVT.

The chain employs TRBV19 and TRBJ2-2; 10 bases are a match to TRBD1. CDR3 length equals 13 residues. The germline V gene encodes CDR1 LNHDA and CDR2 SQIVND (reference sequence). V lost 5 bases and J lost 9; bases outside the gene matches: 3. The CDR3 sequence: CASSRDRGWELFF. CDR3 sequence (DNA): TGTGCCAGTAGTCGGGACAGGGGATGGGAGCTGTTTTTT.

This chain links TRBV27 with TRBJ1-4; 7 bases align to TRBD1. Germline loops: CDR1 MNHEY, CDR2 SMNVEV (reference sequence). The CDR3 spans 15 residues. V dropped 2 bases and J dropped 8; count of bases not matched to a gene: 8. CDR3 loop: CASSLAGGGNEKLFF. The CDR3 bases are TGTGCCAGCAGTTTAGCAGGGGGAGGAAACGAAAAACTGTTTTTT.

The chain couples TRBV5-1 to TRBJ2-7; 8 bases agree with TRBD1. Germline V lookup: CDR1 SGHRS, CDR2 YFSETQ. This CDR3 is 14 amino acids long. The J segment lost 4 bases and the V segment lost 4 bases, leaving 7 bases of the junction unmatched. The CDR3 protein is CASSGSDRAYEQYF. The CDR3 DNA follows: TGCGCCAGCAGCGGTTCGGACAGGGCATACGAGCAGTACTTC.

V and J are TRBV4-3 and TRBJ2-7; D possibly corresponds to TRBD1 (6 bases). Germline lookup yields CDR1 LGHNA and CDR2 YSLEER. Trimming cost V 0 bases and J 1 base, with 16 bases left between them. The CDR3 is made up of 17 amino acids. CDR3 nucleotides: TGCGCCAGCAGCCAAGAAGCCCAGGGGACCCTTTCCTACGAGCAGTACTTC. It is translated as CASSQEAQGTLSYEQYF.

The J gene is TRBJ2-3, the V gene TRBV7-3, with 8 nucleotides matching TRBD1. With V trimmed by 4 bases and J by 0 bases, 3 bases remained unmatched. The germline gives CDR1 SGHTA, CDR2 FQGTGA. CDR3 size: 15 residues. CDR3 amino acids: CASSSQGASTDTQYF. The CDR3 region has the DNA TGTGCCAGCAGCTCCCAGGGGGCTAGCACAGATACGCAGTATTTT.

The genes are TRBV7-3 and TRBJ2-3; 7 positions match TRBD2. Per germline, CDR1 SGHTA and CDR2 FQGTGA. The ends lost 2 bases at V and 5 bases at J; junction bases unmatched: 1. CDR3 length: 13 amino acids. The CDR3, as DNA: TGTGCCAGCAGCTTATGGGAGGGAGATACGCAGTATTTT. This sequence encodes CASSLWEGDTQYF.

The chain links TRBV27 to TRBJ1-4; 8 bases line up with TRBD1. CDR3 length: 18 residues. V dropped 2 bases and J dropped 6; count of bases not matched to a gene: 14. Germline V CDR1 and CDR2: MNHEY, SMNVEV (reference sequence). The CDR3, as DNA: TGTGCCAGCAGTTTAACCGGGACAGGCACCCCTAGGGATGAAAAACTGTTTTTT. Amino acid sequence: CASSLTGTGTPRDEKLFF.

This chain joins TRBV28 and TRBJ2-5, with 9 positions matching TRBD1. This CDR3 is built from 16 residues. Trimming removed 3 bases from V and 5 bases from J; junction bases left unmatched: 10. CDR1 is MDHEN and CDR2 is SYDVKM in the germline V gene. This CDR3 is CASSLTGTGIGETQYF. CDR3 coding DNA: TGTGCCAGCAGTTTGACCGGGACAGGGATTGGGGAGACCCAGTACTTC.

This sequence joins TRBV27 and TRBJ2-7; 9 positions match TRBD2. This CDR3 is 16 amino acids long. With 8 bases clipped from V and 3 bases from J, the junction kept 14 bases outside the gene matches. CDR1 and CDR2 (germline): MNHEY, SMNVEV (reference sequence). The CDR3 loop reads CASGTLVTSGYYEQYF. The CDR3 DNA reads TGTGCCAGCGGCACCCTAGTGACTAGCGGTTACTACGAGCAGTACTTC.

For this clone: The junction and the germline gene differ at one end; a read error may be behind it. The chain employs TRBV27 and TRBJ2-6; the match to TRBD1 covers 10 bases. Per germline, CDR1 MNHEY and CDR2 SMNVEV (reference sequence). The CDR3 loop spans 17 amino acids. CDR3 loop: CASSPTGGGSGASVLTF. The CDR3 DNA reads TGTGCCAGCAGTCCGACAGGGGGCGGGTCTGGGGCCAGCGTCCTGACTTTC.

The chain uses TRBV10-3 and TRBJ2-1, with 8 bases identical to TRBD2. Germline trimming cut 2 bases from V and 3 bases from J; bases unmatched to any gene: 3. The CDR3 extends over 15 amino acids. Germline V gene sequence: CDR1 ENHRY, CDR2 SYGVKD. This CDR3 is CAISEEAGDYNEQFF. For the CDR3, the DNA is TGTGCCATCAGTGAGGAAGCGGGGGACTACAATGAGCAGTTCTTC.